A selection of T cell receptor beta chains follows, all from one sample in a study of T cell repertoires in cytomegalovirus infection. These receptors have no known antigen. TCRdb used MiXCR to reprocess the reads, holding one entry per CDR3 protein. In the table there are roughly 220,000 distinct CDR3 sequences, about 40% of which are singletons. Sequencing was performed on CD8+ T cells from cultured PBMCs, taken from culture after CMV antigen stimulation. The receptors were gathered from a human donor in good health (CMV status not recorded). Some clones in this sample may be carry-over from other donors' samples. The CDR3 runs from the conserved cysteine through the conserved F or W. A D gene is named only where the DNA matches it firmly. Expanded clones get a size class; other rows say once, few or many, or leave the size out.

d_call: TRBD1; j_call: TRBJ2-2; v_call: TRBV19; clone_size: .; cdr3_nt: TGTGCCAGTAGTCCATGGACAGGGGCGAACACCGGGGAGCTGTTTTTT; cdr3_aa: CASSPWTGANTGELFF
d_call: .; j_call: TRBJ1-2; v_call: TRBV29-1; clone_size: .; cdr3_nt: TGCAGCGTTGAAGAGGAAGGCAGGGTCTATGGCTACACCTTC; cdr3_aa: CSVEEEGRVYGYTF
d_call: .; j_call: TRBJ2-1; v_call: TRBV7-9; clone_size: many; cdr3_nt: TGTGCCAGCAGCACCTACCAGAGGGGCTACAATGAGCAGTTCTTC; cdr3_aa: CASSTYQRGYNEQFF
d_call: .; j_call: TRBJ2-2; v_call: TRBV7-6; clone_size: .; cdr3_nt: TGTGCCAGCAGCGCCGGAGCCACCCCCCCCGGGGAGCTGTTTTTT; cdr3_aa: CASSAGATPPGELFF
d_call: .; j_call: TRBJ2-3; v_call: TRBV18; clone_size: .; cdr3_nt: TGTGCCAGCTCACCACGATGGACGGAGGGCACAGATACGCAGTATTTT; cdr3_aa: CASSPRWTEGTDTQYF
d_call: .; j_call: TRBJ2-1; v_call: TRBV5-1; clone_size: once; cdr3_nt: TGCGCAAGCAGCTTGGACAGGGACTACAATGAGCATTTCTTC; cdr3_aa: CASSLDRDYNEHFF
d_call: .; j_call: TRBJ2-1; v_call: TRBV6-6; clone_size: .; cdr3_nt: TGTGCCAGCAGTTACTCCCGAGGAGGACTATACAATGAGCAGTTCTTC; cdr3_aa: CASSYSRGGLYNEQFF
d_call: TRBD2; j_call: TRBJ2-1; v_call: TRBV24-1; clone_size: once; cdr3_nt: TGTGCCACTCGCGGGACTAGCGGGACGGATGAGCAGTTCTTC; cdr3_aa: CATRGTSGTDEQFF
d_call: .; j_call: TRBJ1-2; v_call: TRBV7-4; clone_size: few; cdr3_nt: TGTGCCAGCAGCCCCGAGGATGGCTACACCTTC; cdr3_aa: CASSPEDGYTF
d_call: .; j_call: TRBJ2-1; v_call: TRBV7-8; clone_size: many; cdr3_nt: TGTGCCAGCAGCTTAGGGGGGTTCGGAAATGAGCAGTTCTTC; cdr3_aa: CASSLGGFGNEQFF
d_call: TRBD2; j_call: TRBJ2-3; v_call: TRBV6-1; clone_size: once; cdr3_nt: TGTGCCAGCATCCCCCTCTTAGCGGGGGGGCCAAACGATACGCAGTATTTT; cdr3_aa: CASIPLLAGGPNDTQYF